The clone carrying this T cell receptor beta chain was recorded once. A read error may produce the germline difference seen at one junction end. This sample was taken from a study of tumor and adjacent non-tumor tissue in lung cancer. Study summary: Histology: around twelve adenocarcinoma, a couple of squamous cell carcinoma, 1 small cell lung cancer.

The library came from three nested PCR rounds adapted from ARM-PCR protocols. From the multiplex PCR reads, TCRdb called clonotypes with MiXCR, one entry per CDR3 protein. This repertoire shows approximately 100,000 distinct CDR3 sequences, over 55% found once; its top ten account for approximately 18%. The CDR3 covers 13 residues. Germline lookup yields CDR1 MNHEY and CDR2 SVGAGI. RNA was extracted from bulk tissue without any cell sorting. This non-tumor lung sample came from over 3 cm beyond the tumor edge. Between August and November 2014, newly diagnosed, chemotherapy-naive lung cancer patients underwent thoracic surgery in China.

The V call is TRBV6-5, the J call TRBJ2-2; the match to TRBD2 covers 8 bases. Sequenced sample: distant non-tumor lung tissue. The clonotype was recovered from a man aged 25-45 years with non-small cell lung cancer. CDR3 nucleotides: TGTGCCAGCGGTTACTACATTAGCGGGGAGCTGCTTTTT. Amino acids: CASGYYISGELLF.